This T cell receptor beta chain was captured in a study of regulatory T cells in long-lasting Graves disease. For TCR beta, libraries came from iRepertoire HTBI primers and Arm-PCR of CDR3 regions. TCRdb re-analysed the multiplex PCR reads in MiXCR, keeping a single row per CDR3 protein. Of roughly 400,000 distinct CDR3 sequences listed, 15% are singletons. Noted time point: newly diagnosed GD, antithyroid drugs for less than 3 months. Isolated PBMC RNA provided the starting material for the TCR library. The ends were cut back, 5 bases at V and 3 bases at J, with 14 bases in the middle. The CDR3 runs to 14 residues. The sample holds many counts of this clonotype. These same records also appear under a second study, on T cells in Graves' hyperthyroidism and ophthalmopathy. From that report: Calling Graves' hyperthyroidism stable meant ophthalmopathy did not progress within 18 months.

The V and J genes are TRBV12-3 or TRBV12-4 and TRBJ2-7; no clear D gene. This TCR came from a woman between 40 and 50 years old with Graves disease. The material was peripheral blood mononuclear cells (PBMCs), obtained at new diagnosis, from a patient treated with antithyroid drugs. DNA for the CDR3: TGTGCCAGCAGTATACTCGGATTACACTACGAGCAGTACTTC. Its translation: CASSILGLHYEQYF.